Reported below is one TCR beta chain. Generated by immunoSEQ multiplex PCR, the TCRdb table keeps only in-frame clones and is missing some. Among approximately 76,000 clones, roughly 86% were seen once, and the ten largest hold around 0.78%. The sample belongs to a study of OX40 agonist ivuxolimab in advanced cancers. The ends lost 4 bases at V and 4 bases at J; junction bases unmatched: 5. Germline-derived CDR1 and CDR2 are SGDLS and YYNGEE. CDR3 length: 14 amino acids. This specimen was CD4+ or CD8+ T cells sorted from blood, taken in a trial of the OX40 agonist ivuxolimab. The chain recombines TRBV9 with TRBJ2-3, with 8 bases lining up with TRBD2. The TCR originated in an adult with an advanced solid tumor such as melanoma, head and neck, liver or kidney cancer. CDR3 amino acids: CASSPQTSADTQYF. Here the CDR3 DNA reads TGTGCCAGCAGCCCCCAGACTAGCGCAGATACGCAGTATTTT.